The rows below give T cell receptor beta chains drawn from one sample of a study of CD8+ T cells in alopecia areata. Some clones are missing from TCRdb's copy, which holds only in-frame ones; the method was immunoSEQ multiplex PCR. The profile shows over 150,000 clones, roughly 50% of them singletons. Sequences were derived from CD4+ T cells sorted from blood, sampled at week 24, from a patient treated with tofacitinib. Receptor source: a human donor with alopecia areata. Each CDR3 is given with its conserved first and last residue.

>TRBJ1-2|TRBV7-9
CASSLGPGPGYTF
>TRBJ2-3|TRBV30
CAWSVDRVSGGDTQYF
>TRBJ2-7|TRBV7-2
CASSPPLPEQYF
>TRBJ1-6|TRBV2
CASSEWAATDSPLHF
>TRBJ2-1|TRBV10-3
CAISDSGTGRDNEQFF
>TRBJ2-7|TRBV5-1
CASSFAGSYEQYF
>TRBJ2-5|TRBV30
CAWSSGGQETQYF
>TRBJ2-7|TRBV4-3
CASSQVSDPPAYEQYF
>TRBJ2-7|TRBV5-6
CASSFLHDMGQGGYEQYF
>TRBJ2-7|TRBV27
CASSLGGSGEQYF
>TRBJ2-2|TRBV5-6
CASSPWTERAGELFF
>TRBJ2-2|TRBV4-3
CASSQDHLVSVAGELFF
>TRBJ2-3|TRBV7-6
CASSLAVVFASDTDTQYF
>TRBJ2-6|TRBV28
CASSGRAGANVLTF
>TRBJ2-7|TRBV30
CAWTTLTRGSKGEQYF
>TRBJ2-3|TRBV29-1
CSVETRAIDTQYF
>TRBJ2-4|TRBV29-1
CSVEKRTAPGIQYF
>TRBJ1-2|TRBV6-5
CASSFLQRANYGYTF
>TRBJ1-1|TRBV29-1
CSVEDRQGVGYTEAFF
>TRBJ1-5|TRBV4-1
CASSQEGWRSNQPQHF
>TRBJ1-1|TRBV20-1
CSANRETEAFF
>TRBJ2-3|TRBV7-2
CASSLEAGVAATQYF
>TRBJ1-3|TRBV29-1
CSVPPGQTGGNTIYF
>TRBJ1-6|TRBV6-5
CASSYSKIMGNSPLHF
>TRBJ1-2|TRBV30
CAWSAGQDYGYTF
>TRBJ2-7|TRBV29-1
CSVDVAGGAYEQYF
>TRBJ2-7|TRBV5-1
CASSVDMTYSYEQYF
>TRBJ2-5|TRBV4-2
CASSQVGQGGETQYF